The 27 T cell receptor beta chains reported below all come from one sample, sequenced in a study of cytomegalovirus exposure and HLA in healthy donors. Primers: 60 Vbeta forward and 13 Jbeta reverse. The method was immunoSEQ multiplex PCR; TCRdb's version includes in-frame clones alone and lacks a portion of them. The table lists 100,000 to 150,000 clones, over 70% of them singletons. Sequenced input: PBMCs. These receptors came from a woman younger than 30 in good health and CMV-seronegative.

The chain joins TRBV5-1 to TRBJ1-2; D not certain. V was cut by 4 bases and J by 8 bases, with 18 bases left in between. Germline V gives CDR1 SGHRS, CDR2 YFSETQ. This CDR3 spans 14 amino acids. CDR3 sequence: CASSTKHGSGGYTF. CDR3 sequence (DNA): TGCGCCAGCAGCACCAAACACGGAAGCGGCGGCTACACCTTC.

The V call is TRBV29-1, the J call TRBJ2-7; 7 bases line up with TRBD1. V was clipped by 5 bases and J by 6 bases; unmatched bases: 4. Germline V CDR1 and CDR2: SQVTM, ANQGSEA. The CDR3 has 11 residues. The CDR3 here is CSVLQGTEQYF. For the CDR3, the DNA is TGCAGCGTTCTACAGGGGACCGAGCAGTACTTC.

This chain links TRBV9 with TRBJ2-1; 10 nucleotides align to TRBD2. The trim removed 3 bases at V and 0 bases at J, leaving 6 bases unmatched. The CDR3 has 17 residues. Per the germline V gene, CDR1 is SGDLS and CDR2 is YYNGEE. CDR3 DNA sequence: TGTGCCAGCAGCGCTATAGCGGGAGGCCCCTCCTACAATGAGCAGTTCTTC. This codes for CASSAIAGGPSYNEQFF.

The chain employs TRBV4-2 and TRBJ2-5, with 10 bases aligning to TRBD2. Germline-derived CDR1 and CDR2 are LGHNA and YNFKEQ. The J segment lost 2 bases and the V segment lost 4 bases, leaving 10 bases of the junction unmatched. This CDR3 comprises 17 residues. CDR3 loop: CASSRIGAGGPQETQYF. CDR3 in DNA: TGTGCCAGCAGCCGTATTGGAGCGGGAGGGCCTCAAGAGACCCAGTACTTC.

The rearrangement uses TRBV5-4 and TRBJ2-7; 7 positions match TRBD2. Germline V CDR1 and CDR2: SGHNT, YYREEE (reference sequence). V was pared by 2 bases and J by 5 bases, with 19 bases of the junction left unmatched. The CDR3 totals 18 residues. Written as DNA, the CDR3 is TGTGCCAGCAGCTTCAGCTTAACCAGCGGGAAGGCGGACCACGAGCAGTACTTC. This codes for CASSFSLTSGKADHEQYF.

This clone was seen a single time. This chain joins TRBV2 and TRBJ1-5, with 7 bases matching TRBD1. Germline V gene data show CDR1 as SNHLY and CDR2 as FYNNEI. The CDR3 is 13 residues long. The V gene end was trimmed by 9 bases and the J gene end by 0 bases; junction bases not matched to a gene: 2. CDR3 bases: TGTGCCAGGGGACAGAGTAGCAATCAGCCCCAGCATTTT. This translates into CARGQSSNQPQHF.

This clone was counted between two and nine times. The chain recombines TRBV13 with TRBJ1-2, with D unclear. The length of the CDR3 is 15 residues. Trimming removed 1 base at V and 0 bases at J, with 9 bases between. Germline assignment: CDR1 PRHDT and CDR2 FYEKMQ (reference sequence). CDR3: CASSLVDGSNYGYTF. The CDR3 bases are TGTGCCAGCAGCTTAGTAGACGGGTCTAACTATGGCTACACCTTC.

CDR3 amino acids: CASKGQGPNNQPQHF. The DNA of the CDR3 is TGTGCCAGTAAGGGACAGGGGCCTAACAATCAGCCCCAGCATTTT. The V gene is TRBV19, the J gene TRBJ1-5, with 10 bases fitting TRBD1. V lost 7 bases and J lost 3; bases outside the gene matches: 6. Per the germline V gene, CDR1 is LNHDA and CDR2 is SQIVND (reference sequence). This CDR3 is built from 15 residues. The entire variable domain, with the rest obtained from reference TRBV19 and TRBJ1-5, is as follows: DGGITQSPKYLFRKEGQNVTLSCEQNLNHDAMYWYRQDPGQGLRLIYYSQIVNDFQKGDIAEGYSVSREKKESFPLTVTSAQKNPTAFYLCASKGQGPNNQPQHFGDGTRLSIL.

The chain carries TRBV19 and TRBJ1-5; 7 bases are shared with TRBD1. This CDR3 has 14 amino acids. J gave up 2 bases and V 5 bases, and 3 bases lay outside the gene matches. Germline CDR1 is LNHDA and CDR2 is SQIVND (reference sequence). The CDR3 DNA follows: TGTGCCAGTAGTTCCCAGGGGGGCAATCAGCCCCAGCATTTT. Protein sequence: CASSSQGGNQPQHF.

This clone was picked up a small number of times. This rearrangement joins TRBV20-1 to TRBJ2-7, with D tentatively TRBD2 (6 bases). Germline CDR1 reads DFQATT; CDR2 reads SNEGSKA (reference sequence). This CDR3 spans 11 amino acids. Trimming removed 6 bases at V and 4 bases at J, with 10 bases between. The CDR3 reads CSASEGYEQYF. DNA for the CDR3: TGCAGTGCCTCGGAGGGGTACGAGCAGTACTTC.

This sequence joins TRBV4-2 and TRBJ2-7; TRBD2 aligns across 9 bases. V gave up 2 bases and J gave up 5 bases; unmatched junction bases: 7. Germline V gene lookup returns CDR1 LGHNA and CDR2 YNFKEQ. The CDR3 has 15 residues. CDR3 amino acids: CASSQNSGSADEQYF. The DNA for the CDR3 is TGTGCCAGCAGCCAAAATAGCGGGAGTGCCGACGAGCAGTACTTC.

The V call is TRBV4-1, the J call TRBJ1-1, with a possible D match to TRBD1 (5 bases). Germline V gene sequence: CDR1 MGHRA, CDR2 YSYEKL. The CDR3 sequence is 14 residues long. V was trimmed by 6 bases and J by 5 bases, leaving 16 bases between them. Here the CDR3 reads CASSLEGRVTEAFF. The DNA for the CDR3 is TGCGCCAGCAGTCTGGAGGGGCGCGTAACTGAAGCTTTCTTT.

This clone was found a few times. V and J are TRBV7-6 and TRBJ1-1, with D perhaps TRBD1 (5 bases). There are 14 residues in the CDR3. The V gene's germline CDR1 is SGHVS and CDR2 FNYEAQ. V lost 6 bases, J lost 4 bases, and 15 bases lay in between. CDR3 bases: TGTGCCAGCAGGGTATACAGGTCTGGCACTGAAGCTTTCTTT. Its protein is CASRVYRSGTEAFF. Supplemented by reference TRBV7-6 and TRBJ1-1, the full variable domain reads GAGVSQSPRYKVTKRGQDVALRCDPISGHVSLYWYRQALGQGPEFLTYFNYEAQQDKSGLPNDRFSAERPEGSISTLTIQRTEQRDSAMYRCASRVYRSGTEAFFGQGTRLTVV.

This clone was detected only once. V usage is TRBV5-8 and J usage is TRBJ2-2, with TRBD2 matching 9 bases. This CDR3 is built from 15 residues. Per the germline V gene, CDR1 is SGHTS and CDR2 is YDEGEE. With V trimmed by 5 bases and J by 1 base, 3 bases remained unmatched. Here the CDR3 DNA reads TGTGCCAGCAGAATTAGCGGGGGGAACACCGGGGAGCTGTTTTTT. Translated, it gives CASRISGGNTGELFF.

The chain has TRBV6-5 and TRBJ2-1; 9 bases are shared with TRBD1. The V gene's germline CDR1 is MNHEY and CDR2 SVGAGI. This CDR3 is 15 amino acids long. The V segment lost 6 bases and the J segment 10 bases; nucleotides outside the gene matches: 13. The CDR3 DNA follows: TGTGCCAGCAGCCCATACGGGACAGGGTCATGGGAGCAGTTCTTC. It translates to CASSPYGTGSWEQFF.

The J gene is TRBJ2-7, the V gene TRBV7-9; the match to TRBD1 covers 7 bases. Germline V gene data show CDR1 as SEHNR and CDR2 as FQNEAQ (reference sequence). This CDR3 comprises 16 residues. V dropped 5 bases and J dropped 0; count of bases not matched to a gene: 10. CDR3 coding DNA: TGTGCCAGCAGCCACACAGGGGTTTTGGGCTCCTACGAGCAGTACTTC. Protein: CASSHTGVLGSYEQYF.

The CDR3 is CASSLRWGGTEAFF. CDR3 DNA sequence: TGTGCCAGCAGTTTAAGATGGGGGGGGACTGAAGCTTTCTTT. The chain links TRBV27 to TRBJ1-1, with D possibly being TRBD1 (5 bases). The V end was cut by 2 bases, the J end by 5 bases, with 12 bases between. The germline V gene has CDR1 MNHEY and CDR2 SMNVEV (reference sequence). This CDR3 is built from 14 residues.

This chain's CDR3 is CASSPSGTYEQYF. The CDR3 nucleotides read TGCGCCAGCAGTCCCAGCGGGACCTACGAGCAGTACTTC. The chain joins TRBV10-1 to TRBJ2-7; 7 bases fit TRBD2. The V segment lost 5 bases and the J segment 2 bases; nucleotides outside the gene matches: 3. This CDR3 spans 13 amino acids. Germline CDR1 reads WNHNN; CDR2 reads SYGVQD (reference sequence).

CDR3 region: CNGAYNEQFF. The CDR3 DNA follows: TGCAACGGGGCCTACAATGAGCAGTTCTTC. V and J are TRBV29-1 and TRBJ2-1; possibly TRBD2 for D (5 bases). The germline CDR1 and CDR2 sequences are SQVTM and ANQGSEA. The CDR3 spans 10 residues.

CDR3 nucleotide sequence: TGTGCCACCAGCAGAGCCTGGGCTAGCGGGAGCTACGAGCAGTACTTC. Translation: CATSRAWASGSYEQYF. V and J are TRBV15 and TRBJ2-7; 10 nucleotides match TRBD2. V was clipped by 1 base and J by 3 bases; unmatched bases: 6. Germline CDR1 LNHNV, CDR2 YYDKDF (reference sequence). The CDR3 covers 16 residues.

The chain recombines TRBV4-2 with TRBJ2-3, with D tentatively TRBD1 (6 bases). This CDR3 spans 13 amino acids. The germline gives CDR1 LGHNA, CDR2 YNFKEQ. V lost 3 bases, J lost 4 bases, and 8 bases lay in between. CDR3 loop: CASSHPGADTQYF. As DNA, the CDR3 is TGTGCCAGCAGCCACCCAGGGGCAGATACGCAGTATTTT.

V is TRBV29-1 and J is TRBJ1-3; the match to TRBD1 covers 8 bases. Trimming removed 7 bases from V and 3 bases from J; junction bases left unmatched: 5. The CDR3 contains 13 residues. Germline assignment: CDR1 SQVTM and CDR2 ANQGSEA. In DNA form, the CDR3 reads TGCAGCGGCACCAGGGGGCTTGGAAACACCATATATTTT. This gives the protein CSGTRGLGNTIYF.

The sample holds one count of this clone. The V call is TRBV4-2, the J call TRBJ2-1, with 13 nucleotides matching TRBD2. Germline CDR1 reads LGHNA; CDR2 reads YNFKEQ. The CDR3 covers 16 residues. With 0 bases clipped from V and 10 bases from J, the junction kept 6 bases outside the gene matches. The CDR3 loop reads CASSQDGGLAGREQFF. The CDR3 DNA sequence: TGTGCCAGCAGCCAAGATGGGGGACTAGCGGGACGGGAGCAGTTCTTC.

The chain carries TRBV2 and TRBJ1-2, with 10 bases that match TRBD1. The V and J ends lost 8 bases and 5 bases, in that order; junction bases with no gene match: 5. Germline CDR1 SNHLY, CDR2 FYNNEI. The CDR3 has 13 residues. The CDR3 DNA reads TGTGCCAGCCTTCCGGGACAGGGGTATGGCTACACCTTC. Translation: CASLPGQGYGYTF.

The chain employs TRBV29-1 and TRBJ2-7; TRBD2 aligns across 13 bases. The CDR3 totals 14 residues. In germline, CDR1 is SQVTM, CDR2 ANQGSEA. V was pared by 6 bases and J by 4 bases, with 6 bases of the junction left unmatched. CDR3 amino acids: CSVSGTSGIYEQYF. CDR3 bases: TGCAGCGTCTCCGGGACTAGCGGGATTTACGAGCAGTACTTC.

The chain links TRBV7-2 to TRBJ2-3; 10 nucleotides match TRBD2. CDR3 length: 13 amino acids. Trimming at V came to 3 bases and at J to 13 bases, leaving 7 bases not matched to a gene. Germline values: CDR1 SGHTA, CDR2 FQGNSA. The CDR3 DNA follows: TGTGCCAGCAGCTTGACTAGCGGGTACCCGGAGTATTTT. It codes for CASSLTSGYPEYF.

Turning to this clone: A junction boundary mismatches the germline segment, possibly from a read error. This chain connects TRBV19 to TRBJ1-5, with 8 bases identical to TRBD1. From germline, CDR1 is LNHDA and CDR2 SQIVND (reference sequence). This CDR3 comprises 16 residues. Written as DNA, the CDR3 is TGTGCCAGTAGTATTAAACCGGGACAGGATAATCATCCCCAGCATTTT. It specifies CASSIKPGQDNHPQHF.